These 20 T cell receptor beta chains were all obtained from the same sample, sequenced in a study of blood T cells in healthy people across ages. A sample-barcoded 5' primer and a J-beta primer mix were used in a second PCR of roughly 7 to 11 cycles. MiXCR, run by TCRdb on the 5' RACE reads, gives a single entry per CDR3 protein. The data show over 1,200,000 distinct CDR3 sequences, roughly 60% seen once. The sequenced sample consisted of blood. These TCRs come from a man aged 18 to 29 in good health.

This sequence joins TRBV15 and TRBJ1-2, with a weak D call TRBD1 (5 bases). The CDR3 is 12 residues long. V lost 4 bases and J lost 6, with 9 bases in between. Germline V gene sequence: CDR1 LNHNV, CDR2 YYDKDF (reference sequence). The DNA of the CDR3 is TGTGCCACCAGCAAGACAGCGAATGGCTACACCTTC. It yields the protein CATSKTANGYTF.

V gene TRBV18 combines with J gene TRBJ1-1; D is unclear. The CDR3 sequence is 14 residues long. Trimming cost V 1 base and J 1 base, with 7 bases left between them. Germline CDR1 KGHSH, CDR2 LQKENI. CDR3 in amino acids: CASSPLSQNTEAFF. The CDR3 nucleotides read TGTGCCAGCTCACCACTTTCACAGAACACTGAAGCTTTCTTT.

This clonotype appeared once. The genes are TRBV4-2 and TRBJ2-7, with D unresolved. The germline V gene has CDR1 LGHNA and CDR2 YNFKEQ. CDR3 length: 14 residues. Trimming took 1 base from V and 2 from J, leaving 9 bases between them. The CDR3 DNA reads TGTGCCAGCAGCCAAGGCCCCTCGACCTACGAGCAGTACTTC. It codes for CASSQGPSTYEQYF.

This clonotype has a single count. The genes are TRBV5-1 and TRBJ2-3, with TRBD2 matching over 14 bases. The CDR3 covers 18 residues. The ends lost 8 bases at V and 5 bases at J; junction bases unmatched: 16. Germline CDR1 and CDR2: SGHRS and YFSETQ. In DNA, the CDR3 is TGCGCCAGAAAGCAGGGGACTAGCGGGGGCCTCCCGCGAGATACGCAGTATTTT. This gives the protein CARKQGTSGGLPRDTQYF. Full variable domain (outside the CDR3, taken from reference TRBV5-1 and TRBJ2-3): KAGVTQTPRYLIKTRGQQVTLSCSPISGHRSVSWYQQTPGQGLQFLFEYFSETQRNKGNFPGRFSGRQFSNSRSEMNVSTLELGDSALYLCARKQGTSGGLPRDTQYFGPGTRLTVL.

The chain joins TRBV25-1 to TRBJ1-2; TRBD1 is a possible D gene (6 bases). From germline, CDR1 is MGHDK and CDR2 SYGVNS. This CDR3 region has 13 residues. Trimming stripped 5 bases from V and 6 bases from J, with 13 bases between. In DNA form, the CDR3 reads TGTGCCAGCAGTATAGGACAGTCCGATGGCTACACCTTC. This codes for CASSIGQSDGYTF.

The chain joins TRBV20-1 to TRBJ2-3, with TRBD2 identical over 7 bases. This CDR3 comprises 17 residues. The V segment lost 0 bases and the J segment 2 bases; nucleotides outside the gene matches: 11. The germline V gene has CDR1 DFQATT and CDR2 SNEGSKA (reference sequence). The CDR3 region has the DNA TGCAGTGCTAGAGATCAGTCTAGCGGAGACATCACAGATACGCAGTATTTT. Translating gives CSARDQSSGDITDTQYF.

The J gene is TRBJ2-7, the V gene TRBV7-2, with 8 bases fitting TRBD2. The J call is doubtful: the DNA matches TRBJ2-5 better. Germline-derived CDR1 and CDR2 are SGHTA and FQGNSA. The CDR3 spans 17 residues. CDR3 residues: CASSLALSGGYLETQYF. The CDR3 bases are TGTGCCAGCAGCTTAGCATTGTCGGGAGGGTACCTAGAGACCCAGTACTTC.

J is TRBJ2-7 and V is TRBV7-2; D perhaps matches TRBD1 (6 bases). The CDR3 is made up of 15 amino acids. Germline CDR1 reads SGHTA; CDR2 reads FQGNSA. V was cut by 1 base and J by 0 bases, with 10 bases left in between. The CDR3 region is CASSLVQGSSYEQYF. CDR3 sequence (DNA): TGTGCCAGCAGCTTAGTTCAGGGGAGCTCCTACGAGCAGTACTTC.

The CDR3 sequence: CSASAGIYQETQYF. CDR3 nucleotide sequence: TGCAGTGCTAGTGCGGGCATATATCAAGAGACCCAGTACTTC. The rearrangement links TRBV20-1 to TRBJ2-5; tentative D call: TRBD2 (5 bases). Per germline, CDR1 DFQATT and CDR2 SNEGSKA (reference sequence). CDR3 length equals 14 residues. Trimming shortened V by 3 bases and J by 2 bases, and 13 bases separated the two germline ends.

J is TRBJ1-5 and V is TRBV29-1, with a tentative D call TRBD1 (6 bases). This CDR3 region has 13 residues. From germline, CDR1 is SQVTM and CDR2 ANQGSEA. Trimming cost V 7 bases and J 6 bases, with 16 bases left between them. The CDR3 loop reads CSAGRGRGQPQHF. The CDR3 bases are TGCAGCGCCGGCAGGGGACGGGGTCAGCCCCAGCATTTT.

This clonotype was counted a single time. The chain has TRBV12-3 or TRBV12-4 and TRBJ2-7; tentative D call: TRBD1 (7 bases). Trimming took off 5 bases at V and 7 bases at J, with 21 bases between the two ends. The CDR3 is made up of 15 amino acids. The CDR3 DNA follows: TGTGCCAGCAGTCCCGCGGGACAGCCCTCCAATGAGCAGTACTTC. It codes for CASSPAGQPSNEQYF.

V and J are TRBV4-3 and TRBJ2-5, with TRBD2 identical over 9 bases. Germline V gene sequence: CDR1 LGHNA, CDR2 YSLEER. Trimming took 0 bases from V and 6 from J; bases not matched to a gene: 8. The CDR3 is 16 residues long. The chain's CDR3 is CASSQDTGSGGQTQYF. In DNA, the CDR3 is TGCGCCAGCAGCCAAGATACAGGAAGCGGGGGGCAGACCCAGTACTTC.

The chain employs TRBV10-3 and TRBJ2-7, with 10 bases lining up with TRBD2. This CDR3 is 15 amino acids long. CDR1 is ENHRY and CDR2 is SYGVKD in the germline V gene. V was pared by 3 bases and J by 3 bases, with 5 bases of the junction left unmatched. The CDR3 is CAISEEASGSYEQYF. In DNA, the CDR3 is TGTGCCATCAGTGAAGAGGCTAGCGGGAGCTACGAGCAGTACTTC.

In this sample, this clonotype turned up a few times. This chain connects TRBV28 to TRBJ2-3, with D possibly called TRBD1 or TRBD2 (5 bases each). CDR3 length: 15 residues. Germline lookup yields CDR1 MDHEN and CDR2 SYDVKM. The germline V and J ends were trimmed by 9 bases and 0 bases, with 16 bases remaining between them. The CDR3 loop reads CASTTGPLSTDTQYF. CDR3 nucleotide sequence: TGTGCCAGTACTACGGGGCCCCTCAGCACAGATACGCAGTATTTT.

V and J are TRBV7-2 and TRBJ2-1, with 11 bases fitting TRBD2. The trim removed 5 bases at V and 7 bases at J, leaving 13 bases unmatched. The germline V gene has CDR1 SGHTA and CDR2 FQGNSA. CDR3 length equals 17 residues. CDR3 sequence: CASSPLPPSGRRNEQFF. The CDR3 coding sequence is TGTGCCAGCAGCCCCCTTCCCCCTAGCGGGAGGCGGAATGAGCAGTTCTTC.

This clonotype has just a few counts. This chain joins TRBV7-6 and TRBJ2-7; D assignment may be TRBD1 or TRBD2 (5 bases each). This CDR3 has 16 residues. CDR1 is SGHVS and CDR2 is FNYEAQ in the germline V gene. Trimming took off 5 bases at V and 0 bases at J, with 17 bases between the two ends. The CDR3 reads CASSLKMGDPSYEQYF. In DNA, the CDR3 is TGTGCCAGCAGCCTCAAGATGGGGGATCCCTCCTACGAGCAGTACTTC.

The rearrangement uses TRBV20-1 and TRBJ1-2; D uncertain. Germline assignment: CDR1 DFQATT and CDR2 SNEGSKA (reference sequence). The ends were cut back, 3 bases at V and 2 bases at J, with 13 bases in the middle. This CDR3 comprises 14 residues. For the CDR3, the DNA is TGCAGTGCTAGCCGCCGCGCCGGAAACTATGGCTACACCTTC. Residues: CSASRRAGNYGYTF.

This clonotype has just a few counts. V and J are TRBV7-2 and TRBJ2-7; either TRBD1 or TRBD2 may fit D (5 bases each). The CDR3 consists of 15 residues. Trimming took off 0 bases at V and 3 bases at J, with 12 bases between the two ends. CDR1 is SGHTA, CDR2 FQGNSA, per germline. The CDR3 protein is CASSLAGTDYYEQYF. DNA of the CDR3: TGTGCCAGCAGCTTAGCAGGGACGGATTACTACGAGCAGTACTTC.

This clonotype came up a few times. The CDR3, as DNA: TGCAGCGTAAAGGGCCGTAGCACAGATACGCAGTATTTT. It translates to CSVKGRSTDTQYF. The chain uses TRBV29-1 and TRBJ2-3; D gene ambiguous. The germline V and J ends were trimmed by 6 bases and 0 bases, with 10 bases remaining between them. The germline CDR1 and CDR2 sequences are SQVTM and ANQGSEA. The CDR3 is made up of 13 amino acids.

This clonotype was found a few times. J is TRBJ2-5 and V is TRBV29-1; 11 nucleotides agree with TRBD2. In germline, CDR1 is SQVTM, CDR2 ANQGSEA. CDR3 length equals 13 residues. After removal of 4 bases from V and 11 bases from J, the junction contained 9 bases not matched to a gene. CDR3 nucleotide sequence: TGCAGCGTTGGAGAGACTAGCGGGAACGGGCAGTACTTC. As protein: CSVGETSGNGQYF.